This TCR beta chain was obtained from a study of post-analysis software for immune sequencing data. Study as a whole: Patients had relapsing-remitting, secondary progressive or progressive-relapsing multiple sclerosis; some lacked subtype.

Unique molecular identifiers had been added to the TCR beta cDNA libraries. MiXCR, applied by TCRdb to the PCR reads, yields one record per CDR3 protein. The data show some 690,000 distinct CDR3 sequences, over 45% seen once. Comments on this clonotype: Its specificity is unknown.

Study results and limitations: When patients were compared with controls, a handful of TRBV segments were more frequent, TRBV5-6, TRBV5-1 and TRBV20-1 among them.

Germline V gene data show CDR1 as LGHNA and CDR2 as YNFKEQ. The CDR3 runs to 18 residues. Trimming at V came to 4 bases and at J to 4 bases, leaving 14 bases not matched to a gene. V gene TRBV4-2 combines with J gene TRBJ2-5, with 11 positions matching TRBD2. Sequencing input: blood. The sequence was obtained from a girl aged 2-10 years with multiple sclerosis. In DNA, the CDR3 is TGTGCCAGCAGCCTAAGTAGCGGGGGGGCCCTACCGGGAGAGACCCAGTACTTC. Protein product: CASSLSSGGALPGETQYF.